This T cell receptor (beta chain) was profiled in a study of blood T cell repertoires in COVID-19. As for the study in general: From the United States, Italy and Spain came samples of acute and convalescent COVID-19. PBMCs, B-cell-depleted T cells, or T cells were the source of the cDNA or gDNA that made up the material.

As originally analysed: Scientists estimated how many nucleated cells there were by amplifying reference gene primers. The table came from immunoSEQ multiplex PCR; TCRdb's copy has only in-frame clones and leaves some out. From that table come the V and J calls and clone size; the DNA was used to work out D and trimming. This sample has roughly 120,000 clones, with about 87% found just once. Trimming cost V 4 bases and J 10 bases; bases outside gene matches: 6. Germline V gene sequence: CDR1 SGHRS, CDR2 YFSETQ. The CDR3 runs 14 residues. Material for sequencing was peripheral blood. The receptor comes from a woman in her forties or fifties with acute or convalescent COVID-19. The rearrangement uses TRBV5-1 and TRBJ1-6; TRBD1 aligns across 9 bases. CDR3 residues: CASSRRDRDSPLHF. The CDR3 DNA sequence: TGCGCCAGCAGCCGAAGGGACAGGGACTCACCCCTCCACTTT. The full variable domain, its missing parts supplied by reference TRBV5-1 and TRBJ1-6, is KAGVTQTPRYLIKTRGQQVTLSCSPISGHRSVSWYQQTPGQGLQFLFEYFSETQRNKGNFPGRFSGRQFSNSRSEMNVSTLELGDSALYLCASSRRDRDSPLHFGNGTRLTVT.